This T cell receptor (beta chain) was recovered during a study of shared clonotypes between healthy human individuals. Only in-frame clones appear in the TCRdb table, and some are missing; sequencing was by immunoSEQ multiplex PCR. Of approximately 980,000 clones listed, approximately 80% are singletons. The germline CDR1 and CDR2 sequences are GTSNPN and SVGIG (reference sequence). The CDR3 is 16 residues long. V shed 3 bases, J shed 3 bases, and the junction held 8 bases outside the gene matches. This receptor was identified in a man aged 18-30 years in good health. The chain employs TRBV30 and TRBJ2-3; 11 positions agree with TRBD2. The specimen was memory CD4+ T cells sorted from blood. Subset specified: CD45RA-negative fraction. CDR3 nucleotides: TGTGCCTGGAGCGATCCTAGCGGGGGGCGAACAGATACGCAGTATTTT. The encoded protein is CAWSDPSGGRTDTQYF. The variable domain in full, completed from reference TRBV30 and TRBJ2-3, reads SQTIHQWPATLVQPVGSPLSLECTVEGTSNPNLYWYRQAAGRGLQLLFYSVGIGQISSEVPQNLSASRPQDRQFILSSKKLLLSDSGFYLCAWSDPSGGRTDTQYFGPGTRLTVL.